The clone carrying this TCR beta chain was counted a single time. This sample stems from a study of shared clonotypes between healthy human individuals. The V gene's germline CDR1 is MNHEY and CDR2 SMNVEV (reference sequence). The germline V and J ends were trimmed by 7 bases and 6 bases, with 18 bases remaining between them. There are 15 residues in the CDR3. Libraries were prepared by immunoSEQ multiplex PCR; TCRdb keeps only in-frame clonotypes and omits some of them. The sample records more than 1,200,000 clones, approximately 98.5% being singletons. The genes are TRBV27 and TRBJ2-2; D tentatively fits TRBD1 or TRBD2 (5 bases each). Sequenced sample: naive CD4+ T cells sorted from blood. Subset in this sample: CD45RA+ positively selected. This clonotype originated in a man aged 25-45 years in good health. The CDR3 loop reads CASKRGRESSGELFF. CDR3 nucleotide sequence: TGTGCCAGCAAACGGGGCAGGGAGAGCTCCGGGGAGCTGTTTTTT.